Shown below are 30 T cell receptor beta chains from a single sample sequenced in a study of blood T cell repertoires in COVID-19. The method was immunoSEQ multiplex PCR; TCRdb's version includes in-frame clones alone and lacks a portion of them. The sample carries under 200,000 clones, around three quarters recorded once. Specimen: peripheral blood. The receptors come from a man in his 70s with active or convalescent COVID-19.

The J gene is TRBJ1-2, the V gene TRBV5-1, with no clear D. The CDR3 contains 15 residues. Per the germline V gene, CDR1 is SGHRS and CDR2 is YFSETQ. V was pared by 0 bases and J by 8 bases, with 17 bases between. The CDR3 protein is CASSLGAASAGGYTF. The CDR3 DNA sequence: TGCGCCAGCAGCTTGGGTGCAGCCTCGGCGGGAGGCTACACCTTC.

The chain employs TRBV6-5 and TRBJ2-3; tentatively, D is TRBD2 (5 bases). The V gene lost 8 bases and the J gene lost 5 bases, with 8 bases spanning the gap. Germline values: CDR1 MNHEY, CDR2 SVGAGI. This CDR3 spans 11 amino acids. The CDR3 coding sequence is TGTGCCAGCCGCCGGGAAGATACGCAGTATTTT. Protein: CASRREDTQYF.

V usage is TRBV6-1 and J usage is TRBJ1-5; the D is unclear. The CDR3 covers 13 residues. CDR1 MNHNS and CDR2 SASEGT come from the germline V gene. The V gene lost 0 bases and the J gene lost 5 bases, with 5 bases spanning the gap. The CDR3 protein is CASSEAQDQPQHF. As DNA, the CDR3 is TGTGCCAGCAGTGAAGCGCAGGATCAGCCCCAGCATTTT.

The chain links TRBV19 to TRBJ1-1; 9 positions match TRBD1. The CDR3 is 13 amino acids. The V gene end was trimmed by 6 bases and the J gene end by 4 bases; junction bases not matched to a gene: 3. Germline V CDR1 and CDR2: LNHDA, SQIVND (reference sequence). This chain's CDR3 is CASRQGASTEAFF. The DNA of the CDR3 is TGTGCCAGTAGACAGGGGGCGAGCACTGAAGCTTTCTTT.

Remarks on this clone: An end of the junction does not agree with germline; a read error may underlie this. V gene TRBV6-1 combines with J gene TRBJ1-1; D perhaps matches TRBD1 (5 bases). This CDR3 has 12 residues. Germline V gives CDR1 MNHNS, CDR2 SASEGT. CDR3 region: CASGDRNTEAFF. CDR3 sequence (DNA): TGTGCCAGCGGTGACAGGAACACTGAAGCTTTCTTT.

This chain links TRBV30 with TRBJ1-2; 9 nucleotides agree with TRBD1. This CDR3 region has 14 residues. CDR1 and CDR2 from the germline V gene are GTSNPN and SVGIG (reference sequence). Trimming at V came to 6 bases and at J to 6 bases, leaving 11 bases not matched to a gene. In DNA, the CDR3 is TGTGCCTGTCCTCACAGGGGGCGCAGGGATGGCTACACCTTC. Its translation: CACPHRGRRDGYTF.

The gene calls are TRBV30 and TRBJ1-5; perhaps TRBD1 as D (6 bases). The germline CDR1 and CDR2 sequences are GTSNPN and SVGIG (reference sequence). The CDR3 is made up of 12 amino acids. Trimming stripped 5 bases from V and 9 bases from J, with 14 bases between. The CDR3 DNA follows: TGTGCCTGGGCGGACAGTACACGGCCCCAGCATTTT. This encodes CAWADSTRPQHF.

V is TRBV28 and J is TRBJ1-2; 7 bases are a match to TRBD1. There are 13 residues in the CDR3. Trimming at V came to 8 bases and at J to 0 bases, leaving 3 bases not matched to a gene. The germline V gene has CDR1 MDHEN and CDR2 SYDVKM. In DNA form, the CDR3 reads TGTGCCAGCCAGGGGGGCTCTAACTATGGCTACACCTTC. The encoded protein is CASQGGSNYGYTF.

Here the CDR3 DNA reads TGTGCCAGCACCTCCTTGGCCCCGAACACCGGGGAGCTGTTTTTT. Amino acid sequence: CASTSLAPNTGELFF. V usage is TRBV6-6 and J usage is TRBJ2-2; no definite D call. The germline gives CDR1 MNHNY, CDR2 SVGAGI (reference sequence). V was pared by 7 bases and J by 0 bases, with 12 bases between. CDR3 length: 15 residues.

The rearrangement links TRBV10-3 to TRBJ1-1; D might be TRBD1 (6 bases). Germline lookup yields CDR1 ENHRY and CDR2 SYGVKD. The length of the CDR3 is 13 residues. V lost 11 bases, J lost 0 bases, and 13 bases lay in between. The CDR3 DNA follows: TGTGCCCTCTCCCAGGGGTTGAACACTGAAGCTTTCTTT. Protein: CALSQGLNTEAFF.

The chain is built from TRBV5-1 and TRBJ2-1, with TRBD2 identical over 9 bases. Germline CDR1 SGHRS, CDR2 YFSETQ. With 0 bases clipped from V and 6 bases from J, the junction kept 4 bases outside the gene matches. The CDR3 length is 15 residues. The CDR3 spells CASSLAGGRANEQFF. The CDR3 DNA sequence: TGCGCCAGCAGCTTGGCGGGCGGGAGGGCCAATGAGCAGTTCTTC.

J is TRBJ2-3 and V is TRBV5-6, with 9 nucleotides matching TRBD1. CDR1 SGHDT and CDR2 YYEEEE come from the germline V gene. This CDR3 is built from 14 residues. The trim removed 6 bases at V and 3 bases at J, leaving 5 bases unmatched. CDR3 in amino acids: CASTKDRGTDTQYF. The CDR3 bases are TGTGCCAGCACCAAGGACAGGGGAACAGATACGCAGTATTTT.

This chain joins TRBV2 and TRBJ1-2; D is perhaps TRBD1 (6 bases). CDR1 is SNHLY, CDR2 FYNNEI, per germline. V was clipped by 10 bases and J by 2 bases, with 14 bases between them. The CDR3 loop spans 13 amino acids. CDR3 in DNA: TGTGCCACCACCAGGGGTTCGAACTATGGCTACACCTTC. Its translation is CATTRGSNYGYTF.

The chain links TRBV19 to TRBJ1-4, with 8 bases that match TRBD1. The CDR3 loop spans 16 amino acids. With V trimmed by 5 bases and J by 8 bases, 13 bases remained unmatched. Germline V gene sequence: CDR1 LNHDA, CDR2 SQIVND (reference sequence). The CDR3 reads CASSPRLYRGGEKLFF. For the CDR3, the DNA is TGTGCCAGTAGTCCCCGCCTTTACAGGGGGGGAGAAAAACTGTTTTTT.

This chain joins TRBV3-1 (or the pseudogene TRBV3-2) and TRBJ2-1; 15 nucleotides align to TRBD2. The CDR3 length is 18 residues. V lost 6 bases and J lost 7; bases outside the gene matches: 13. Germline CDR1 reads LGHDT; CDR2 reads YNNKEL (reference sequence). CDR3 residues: CASRRTSGGAIWGNEQFF. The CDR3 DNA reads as TGTGCCAGCAGAAGGACTAGCGGGGGGGCTATTTGGGGTAATGAGCAGTTCTTC.

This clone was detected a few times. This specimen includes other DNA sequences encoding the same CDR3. In nucleotides, the CDR3 is TGTGCCATCAGTCAAGCACCGGGACAGGGGGCAGGCTACACCTTC. Translating it yields CAISQAPGQGAGYTF. The rearrangement uses TRBV10-3 and TRBJ1-2; 12 nucleotides align to TRBD1. This CDR3 spans 15 amino acids. V shed 5 bases and J 8 bases; nucleotides not matched to a gene: 9. CDR1 is ENHRY, CDR2 SYGVKD, per germline.

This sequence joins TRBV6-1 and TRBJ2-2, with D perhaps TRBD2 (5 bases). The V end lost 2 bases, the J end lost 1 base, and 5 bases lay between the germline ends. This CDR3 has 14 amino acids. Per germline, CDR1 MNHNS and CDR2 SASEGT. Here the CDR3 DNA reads TGTGCCAGCAGTGAACGGGAGAACACCGGGGAGCTGTTTTTT. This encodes CASSERENTGELFF.

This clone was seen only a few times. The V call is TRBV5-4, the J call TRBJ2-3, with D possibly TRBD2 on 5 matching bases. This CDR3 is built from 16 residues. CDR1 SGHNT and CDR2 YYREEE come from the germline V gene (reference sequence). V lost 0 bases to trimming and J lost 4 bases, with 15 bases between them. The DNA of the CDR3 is TGTGCCAGCAGCTTGGGGGTCGGGGTCTCCGCAGATACGCAGTATTTT. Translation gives CASSLGVGVSADTQYF.

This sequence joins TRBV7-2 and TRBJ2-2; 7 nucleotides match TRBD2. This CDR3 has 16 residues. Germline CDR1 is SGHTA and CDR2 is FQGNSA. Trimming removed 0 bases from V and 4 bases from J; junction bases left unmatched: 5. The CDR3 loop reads CASSLAPAGSTGELFF. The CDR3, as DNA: TGTGCCAGCAGCTTAGCGCCAGCGGGGAGCACCGGGGAGCTGTTTTTT.

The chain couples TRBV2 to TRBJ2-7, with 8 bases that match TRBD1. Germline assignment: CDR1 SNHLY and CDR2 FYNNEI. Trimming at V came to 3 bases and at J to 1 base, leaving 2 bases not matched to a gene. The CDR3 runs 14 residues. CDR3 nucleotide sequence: TGTGCCAGCAGTGAGGACAGGGAATCCTACGAGCAGTACTTC. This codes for CASSEDRESYEQYF.

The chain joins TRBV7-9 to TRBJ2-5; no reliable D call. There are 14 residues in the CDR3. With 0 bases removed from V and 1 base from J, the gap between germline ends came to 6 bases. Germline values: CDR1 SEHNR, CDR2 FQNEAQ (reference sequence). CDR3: CASSLALSQETQYF. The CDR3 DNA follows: TGTGCCAGCAGCTTAGCCCTGAGCCAAGAGACCCAGTACTTC.

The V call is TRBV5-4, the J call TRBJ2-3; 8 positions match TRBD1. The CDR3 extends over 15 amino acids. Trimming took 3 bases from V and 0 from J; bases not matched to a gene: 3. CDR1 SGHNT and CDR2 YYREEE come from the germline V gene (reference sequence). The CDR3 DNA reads TGTGCCAGCAGCTCGGGACAGGCAAGCACAGATACGCAGTATTTT. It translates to CASSSGQASTDTQYF.

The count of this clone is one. CDR3 DNA: TGTGCCAGCAGCTTATCTCCAGGGTTTGTAGGCACCGGGGAGCTGTTTTTT. Amino acid sequence: CASSLSPGFVGTGELFF. The rearrangement joins TRBV7-2 to TRBJ2-2; D possibly corresponds to TRBD1 (5 bases). Trimming pared 2 bases from V and 4 bases from J, leaving 17 bases between. Germline CDR1 and CDR2: SGHTA and FQGNSA. The CDR3 length is 17 residues.

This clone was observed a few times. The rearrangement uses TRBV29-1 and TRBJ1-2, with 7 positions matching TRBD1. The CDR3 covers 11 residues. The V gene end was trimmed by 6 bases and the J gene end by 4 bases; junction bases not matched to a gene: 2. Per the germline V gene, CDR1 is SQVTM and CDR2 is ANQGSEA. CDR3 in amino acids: CSVGQSYGYTF. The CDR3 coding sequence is TGCAGCGTGGGACAGAGCTATGGCTACACCTTC. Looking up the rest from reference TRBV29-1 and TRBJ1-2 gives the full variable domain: SAVISQKPSRDICQRGTSLTIQCQVDSQVTMMFWYRQQPGQSLTLIATANQGSEATYESGFVIDKFPISRPNLTFSTLTVSNMSPEDSSIYLCSVGQSYGYTFGSGTRLTVV.

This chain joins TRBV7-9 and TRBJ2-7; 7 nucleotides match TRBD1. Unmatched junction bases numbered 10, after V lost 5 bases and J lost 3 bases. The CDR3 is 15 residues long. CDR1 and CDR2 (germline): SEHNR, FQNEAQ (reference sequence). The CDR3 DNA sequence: TGTGCCAGCAGCCCGACTGGGACAGCCCTCTACGAGCAGTACTTC. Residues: CASSPTGTALYEQYF.

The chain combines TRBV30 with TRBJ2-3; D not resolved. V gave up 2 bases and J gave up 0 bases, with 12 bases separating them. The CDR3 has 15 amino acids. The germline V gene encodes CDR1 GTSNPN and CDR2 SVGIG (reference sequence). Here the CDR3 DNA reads TGTGCCTGGAGTTCTCCTTTTTTCAGCACAGATACGCAGTATTTT. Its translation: CAWSSPFFSTDTQYF. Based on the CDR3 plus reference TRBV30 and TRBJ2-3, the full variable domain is SQTIHQWPATLVQPVGSPLSLECTVEGTSNPNLYWYRQAAGRGLQLLFYSVGIGQISSEVPQNLSASRPQDRQFILSSKKLLLSDSGFYLCAWSSPFFSTDTQYFGPGTRLTVL.

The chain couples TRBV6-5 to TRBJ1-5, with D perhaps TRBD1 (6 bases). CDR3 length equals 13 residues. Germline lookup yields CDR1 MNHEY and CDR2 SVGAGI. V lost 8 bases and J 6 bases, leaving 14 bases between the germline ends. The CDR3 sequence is CASADPGVQPQHF. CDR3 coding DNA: TGTGCCAGCGCGGATCCAGGGGTTCAGCCCCAGCATTTT.

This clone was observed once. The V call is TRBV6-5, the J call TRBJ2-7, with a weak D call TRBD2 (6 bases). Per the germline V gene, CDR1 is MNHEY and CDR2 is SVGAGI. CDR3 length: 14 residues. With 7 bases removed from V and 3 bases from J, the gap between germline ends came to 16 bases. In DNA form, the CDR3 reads TGTGCCAGCACCGAAGGGCAGGGACTCTACGAGCAGTACTTC. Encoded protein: CASTEGQGLYEQYF.

The DNA of the CDR3 is TGTGCCTGGAGGTTCGCAGGGGGTGGTCTCGAAGACGAGCAGTACTTC. Its translation: CAWRFAGGGLEDEQYF. This chain uses TRBV30 with TRBJ2-7; 7 bases map to TRBD1. Germline V gene sequence: CDR1 GTSNPN, CDR2 SVGIG (reference sequence). V shed 3 bases, J shed 5 bases, and the junction held 16 bases outside the gene matches. This CDR3 is 16 amino acids long.

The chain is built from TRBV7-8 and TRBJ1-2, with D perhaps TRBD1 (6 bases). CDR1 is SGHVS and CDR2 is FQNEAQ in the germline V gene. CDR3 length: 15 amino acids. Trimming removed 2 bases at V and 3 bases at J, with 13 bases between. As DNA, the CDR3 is TGTGCCAGCAGCTTATACCTGGACAGAGACTATGGCTACACCTTC. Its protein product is CASSLYLDRDYGYTF.